The present entry profiles one T cell receptor beta chain with its context. Assay used: immunoSEQ multiplex PCR; TCRdb lists only in-frame clones, some missing. The sample holds 150,000 to 200,000 clones, over 75% seen once. The sample comes from a study of blood T cell repertoires in COVID-19. The CDR3 consists of 14 residues. V was pared by 0 bases and J by 11 bases, with 9 bases of the junction left unmatched. Germline V gene sequence: CDR1 ENHRY, CDR2 SYGVKD. The receptor was derived from a man aged 35 to 55 who had recovered from COVID-19. The chain employs TRBV10-3 and TRBJ1-1; TRBD1 matches at 7 bases. Sample: PBMCs or T cells enriched from blood (not recorded which). The CDR3 DNA reads TGTGCCATCAGTGAGTCGGGACAGATTGGACGGGCTTTCTTT. Encoded protein: CAISESGQIGRAFF.